A selection of T cell receptor beta chains follows, all from one sample in a study of cytomegalovirus exposure and HLA in healthy donors. The assay was immunoSEQ multiplex PCR, and TCRdb's table has in-frame clones only and misses some. The profile shows over 150,000 clones, approximately 96% of them singletons. The source material was PBMCs. These receptors were collected from a woman younger than 35 in good health and CMV-seronegative. Both conserved end residues are part of each CDR3. Fields, in order: clone size, V gene, D gene, J gene, CDR3 protein, CDR3 DNA. D genes are given only for firm matches. Clone size is not always given. Where it is, it says once, few, many or a class for expanded clones.

clone_size: .; v_call: TRBV7-9; d_call: TRBD1; j_call: TRBJ1-1; cdr3_aa: CASSPIPGQGMNTEAFF; cdr3_nt: TGTGCCAGCAGCCCAATCCCGGGACAGGGGATGAACACTGAAGCTTTCTTT
clone_size: .; v_call: TRBV4-2; d_call: .; j_call: TRBJ2-7; cdr3_aa: CASSATSGAYEQYF; cdr3_nt: TGTGCCAGCAGCGCGACTAGTGGGGCCTACGAGCAGTACTTC
clone_size: .; v_call: TRBV9; d_call: .; j_call: TRBJ1-6; cdr3_aa: CASSVSGVSPLHF; cdr3_nt: TGTGCCAGCAGCGTTTCAGGGGTCTCACCCCTCCACTTT
clone_size: .; v_call: TRBV19; d_call: .; j_call: TRBJ2-2; cdr3_aa: CASSIKRRASGAGELFF; cdr3_nt: TGTGCCAGTAGTATTAAGAGGAGGGCAAGCGGCGCCGGGGAGCTGTTTTTT
clone_size: .; v_call: TRBV4-1; d_call: TRBD1; j_call: TRBJ1-5; cdr3_aa: CASSQTTGSQPQHF; cdr3_nt: TGCGCCAGCAGCCAAACGACAGGGTCGCAGCCCCAGCATTTT
clone_size: once; v_call: TRBV6-5; d_call: TRBD1; j_call: TRBJ1-5; cdr3_aa: CASSPRGRSNQPQHF; cdr3_nt: TGTGCCAGCAGCCCCAGGGGGCGCAGCAATCAGCCCCAGCATTTT
clone_size: .; v_call: TRBV19; d_call: .; j_call: TRBJ1-2; cdr3_aa: CASTDGGATGGYTF; cdr3_nt: TGTGCCAGTACTGACGGGGGGGCTACGGGCGGCTACACCTTC
clone_size: .; v_call: TRBV7-3; d_call: TRBD2; j_call: TRBJ2-1; cdr3_aa: CASSLSGGLQFF; cdr3_nt: TGTGCCAGCAGCTTATCCGGGGGGTTACAGTTCTTC
clone_size: .; v_call: TRBV7-2; d_call: TRBD1; j_call: TRBJ2-7; cdr3_aa: CASSLGRQGGPLTYEQYF; cdr3_nt: TGTGCCAGCAGCTTAGGAAGACAGGGGGGCCCCTTAACCTACGAGCAGTACTTC
clone_size: .; v_call: TRBV5-4; d_call: .; j_call: TRBJ1-1; cdr3_aa: CASSSQRLMNTEAFF; cdr3_nt: TGTGCCAGCAGCTCCCAGCGGCTGATGAACACTGAAGCTTTCTTT
clone_size: .; v_call: TRBV13; d_call: TRBD1; j_call: TRBJ2-2; cdr3_aa: CANRDRGDSGELFF; cdr3_nt: TGTGCCAACCGGGACAGGGGAGATTCCGGGGAGCTGTTTTTT
clone_size: .; v_call: TRBV27; d_call: .; j_call: TRBJ1-6; cdr3_aa: CASSVGGLSSPLHF; cdr3_nt: TGTGCCAGCAGCGTGGGGGGACTCTCTTCACCCCTCCACTTT
clone_size: .; v_call: TRBV7-2; d_call: .; j_call: TRBJ1-1; cdr3_aa: CASSLAGLNTEAFF; cdr3_nt: TGTGCCAGCAGCTTAGCGGGCCTGAACACTGAAGCTTTCTTT
clone_size: .; v_call: TRBV4-1; d_call: TRBD1; j_call: TRBJ2-7; cdr3_aa: CASSHPGQGINEQYF; cdr3_nt: TGCGCCAGCAGCCATCCGGGACAGGGGATCAACGAGCAGTACTTC
clone_size: .; v_call: TRBV27; d_call: .; j_call: TRBJ2-7; cdr3_aa: CASSRVKGIYEQYF; cdr3_nt: TGTGCCAGCAGTCGGGTAAAGGGGATATACGAGCAGTACTTC
clone_size: .; v_call: TRBV11-2; d_call: TRBD2; j_call: TRBJ2-1; cdr3_aa: CASSRREGIGNEQFF; cdr3_nt: TGTGCCAGCAGCCGGCGGGAGGGTATCGGCAATGAGCAGTTCTTC
clone_size: .; v_call: TRBV7-9; d_call: TRBD1; j_call: TRBJ2-2; cdr3_aa: CASSYRGHGTGELFF; cdr3_nt: TGTGCCAGCAGCTACAGGGGGCACGGCACCGGGGAGCTGTTTTTT
clone_size: once; v_call: TRBV14; d_call: TRBD1; j_call: TRBJ1-2; cdr3_aa: CASSRGTAGNYGYTF; cdr3_nt: TGTGCCAGCAGCCGGGGGACAGCCGGTAACTATGGCTACACCTTC
clone_size: .; v_call: TRBV4-3; d_call: TRBD1; j_call: TRBJ1-1; cdr3_aa: CASSQAGQGISEAFF; cdr3_nt: TGCGCCAGCAGCCAAGCGGGACAGGGAATCTCTGAAGCTTTCTTT
clone_size: .; v_call: TRBV5-1; d_call: .; j_call: TRBJ1-1; cdr3_aa: CASSLQENTEAFF; cdr3_nt: TGCGCCAGCAGCTTGCAGGAGAACACTGAAGCTTTCTTT
clone_size: .; v_call: TRBV19; d_call: .; j_call: TRBJ1-1; cdr3_aa: CASSIGGGMNTEAFF; cdr3_nt: TGTGCCAGTAGTATAGGGGGGGGGATGAACACTGAAGCTTTCTTT
clone_size: .; v_call: TRBV6-9; d_call: TRBD2; j_call: TRBJ2-1; cdr3_aa: CASSYTPAGGLSYNEQFF; cdr3_nt: TGTGCCAGCAGTTATACTCCGGCGGGGGGGCTCTCCTACAATGAGCAGTTCTTC
clone_size: .; v_call: TRBV5-4; d_call: .; j_call: TRBJ1-1; cdr3_aa: CASSHIEGAEAFF; cdr3_nt: TGTGCCAGCAGCCATATTGAGGGAGCTGAAGCTTTCTTT
clone_size: .; v_call: TRBV7-7; d_call: TRBD1; j_call: TRBJ2-5; cdr3_aa: CASSFTGVGETQYF; cdr3_nt: TGTGCTAGCAGCTTTACAGGGGTGGGAGAGACCCAGTACTTC
clone_size: .; v_call: TRBV5-5; d_call: .; j_call: TRBJ1-1; cdr3_aa: CASSPDNFEAFF; cdr3_nt: TGTGCCAGCAGCCCGGACAACTTTGAAGCTTTCTTT
clone_size: .; v_call: TRBV28; d_call: .; j_call: TRBJ2-2; cdr3_aa: CAYTGNTGELFF; cdr3_nt: TGTGCCTACACAGGGAACACCGGGGAGCTGTTTTTT
clone_size: once; v_call: TRBV4-3; d_call: .; j_call: TRBJ2-5; cdr3_aa: CASSQADSTPETQYF; cdr3_nt: TGCGCCAGCAGCCAAGCGGACTCGACACCAGAGACCCAGTACTTC
clone_size: .; v_call: TRBV4-2; d_call: .; j_call: TRBJ1-5; cdr3_aa: CASSQEDYSNQPQHF; cdr3_nt: TGTGCCAGCAGCCAAGAGGACTATAGCAATCAGCCCCAGCATTTT
clone_size: .; v_call: TRBV7-2; d_call: .; j_call: TRBJ2-7; cdr3_aa: CASSSTGYEQYF; cdr3_nt: TGTGCCAGCAGCTCTACGGGGTACGAGCAGTACTTC
clone_size: .; v_call: TRBV29-1; d_call: .; j_call: TRBJ1-1; cdr3_aa: CSVSVKLNTEAFF; cdr3_nt: TGCAGCGTTAGCGTCAAGCTGAACACTGAAGCTTTCTTT
clone_size: .; v_call: TRBV9; d_call: TRBD2; j_call: TRBJ2-5; cdr3_aa: CASSAQPGLALETQYF; cdr3_nt: TGTGCCAGCAGCGCACAGCCGGGACTAGCGCTGGAGACCCAGTACTTC
clone_size: once; v_call: TRBV4-3; d_call: .; j_call: TRBJ2-2; cdr3_aa: CASSQEVGADTGELFF; cdr3_nt: TGCGCCAGCAGCCAAGAAGTAGGGGCGGACACCGGGGAGCTGTTTTTT
clone_size: once; v_call: TRBV7-2; d_call: .; j_call: TRBJ2-7; cdr3_aa: CASSLGWARSYEQYF; cdr3_nt: TGTGCCAGCAGCTTAGGTTGGGCCCGGTCCTACGAGCAGTACTTC
clone_size: .; v_call: TRBV5-6; d_call: .; j_call: TRBJ1-1; cdr3_aa: CASSRVRTGDTEAFF; cdr3_nt: TGTGCCAGCAGCCGCGTCCGTACGGGTGACACTGAAGCTTTCTTT
clone_size: .; v_call: TRBV29-1; d_call: .; j_call: TRBJ1-4; cdr3_aa: CSVGGGDEKLFF; cdr3_nt: TGCAGCGTTGGTGGGGGGGATGAAAAACTGTTTTTT
clone_size: .; v_call: TRBV19; d_call: .; j_call: TRBJ1-1; cdr3_aa: CASSTLRSGNTEAFF; cdr3_nt: TGTGCCAGTAGTACCCTTCGTTCAGGGAACACTGAAGCTTTCTTT
clone_size: .; v_call: TRBV6-1; d_call: .; j_call: TRBJ1-6; cdr3_aa: CASSDNNSPLHF; cdr3_nt: TGTGCCAGCAGTGACAATAATTCACCCCTCCACTTT
clone_size: .; v_call: TRBV5-1; d_call: .; j_call: TRBJ1-1; cdr3_aa: CASSPLGQQAKNTEAFF; cdr3_nt: TGCGCCAGCAGCCCGCTAGGACAGCAAGCTAAGAACACTGAAGCTTTCTTT
clone_size: .; v_call: TRBV7-8; d_call: TRBD1; j_call: TRBJ1-4; cdr3_aa: CASSFLQGSEKLFF; cdr3_nt: TGTGCCAGCAGCTTTCTACAGGGGAGTGAAAAACTGTTTTTT
clone_size: .; v_call: TRBV6-1; d_call: .; j_call: TRBJ2-5; cdr3_aa: CASNNRAETQYF; cdr3_nt: TGTGCCAGCAATAACAGGGCTGAGACCCAGTACTTC
clone_size: .; v_call: TRBV7-9; d_call: TRBD1; j_call: TRBJ1-2; cdr3_aa: CASSLPGGNGYTF; cdr3_nt: TGTGCCAGCAGCTTACCAGGGGGCAATGGCTACACCTTC
clone_size: .; v_call: TRBV15; d_call: TRBD1; j_call: TRBJ2-3; cdr3_aa: CATSRELQGADTQYF; cdr3_nt: TGTGCCACCAGCAGAGAACTACAGGGGGCAGATACGCAGTATTTT
clone_size: .; v_call: TRBV4-1; d_call: TRBD1; j_call: TRBJ1-2; cdr3_aa: CASSQARTGVASRANYGYTF; cdr3_nt: TGCGCCAGCAGCCAAGCTAGGACAGGGGTCGCGTCTAGGGCGAACTATGGCTACACCTTC
clone_size: .; v_call: TRBV18; d_call: .; j_call: TRBJ2-7; cdr3_aa: CASSPPTSSYEQYF; cdr3_nt: TGTGCCAGCTCACCACCGACTAGCTCCTACGAGCAGTACTTC
clone_size: .; v_call: TRBV7-8; d_call: .; j_call: TRBJ2-5; cdr3_aa: CASSLNGGETQYF; cdr3_nt: TGTGCCAGCAGCTTAAATGGGGGGGAGACCCAGTACTTC
clone_size: .; v_call: TRBV4-1; d_call: TRBD1; j_call: TRBJ1-3; cdr3_aa: CASSEGQIRNTIYF; cdr3_nt: TGCGCCAGCAGCGAGGGACAGATTCGAAACACCATATATTTT
clone_size: .; v_call: TRBV18; d_call: .; j_call: TRBJ2-7; cdr3_aa: CASSLDGSSYEQYF; cdr3_nt: TGTGCCAGCTCACTGGACGGGAGCTCCTACGAGCAGTACTTC
clone_size: few; v_call: TRBV2; d_call: .; j_call: TRBJ2-7; cdr3_aa: CASSSPTSWEGSSYEQYF; cdr3_nt: TGTGCCAGCAGTTCACCCACCTCTTGGGAAGGGAGCTCCTACGAGCAGTACTTC
clone_size: once; v_call: TRBV21-1; d_call: .; j_call: TRBJ2-5; cdr3_aa: CASSKEGVCETQYF; cdr3_nt: TGTGCCAGCAGCAAAGAGGGGGTTTGCGAGACCCAGTACTTC
clone_size: .; v_call: TRBV15; d_call: .; j_call: TRBJ1-1; cdr3_aa: CATSRVEGRTEAFF; cdr3_nt: TGTGCCACCAGCAGAGTTGAGGGTAGAACTGAAGCTTTCTTT
clone_size: .; v_call: TRBV5-1; d_call: TRBD1; j_call: TRBJ1-5; cdr3_aa: CASSLTGGNLNQPQHF; cdr3_nt: TGCGCCAGCAGCTTGACAGGGGGCAACCTCAATCAGCCCCAGCATTTT
clone_size: .; v_call: TRBV11-2; d_call: .; j_call: TRBJ1-2; cdr3_aa: CASSYTGFRGYTF; cdr3_nt: TGTGCCAGCAGCTATACAGGGTTTCGCGGCTACACCTTC
clone_size: .; v_call: TRBV4-1; d_call: TRBD1; j_call: TRBJ2-2; cdr3_aa: CASSRMGTGGTGELFF; cdr3_nt: TGCGCCAGCAGCCGGATGGGGACAGGGGGTACCGGGGAGCTGTTTTTT
clone_size: once; v_call: TRBV29-1; d_call: .; j_call: TRBJ2-2; cdr3_aa: CSVLDRENTGELFF; cdr3_nt: TGCAGCGTTCTGGACAGAGAGAACACCGGGGAGCTGTTTTTT